The 20 T cell receptor beta chains reported below all come from one sample, sequenced in a study of cytomegalovirus exposure and HLA in healthy donors. PCR amplification relied on 60 Vbeta primers (plus 13 Jbeta primers). The assay was immunoSEQ multiplex PCR, and TCRdb's table has in-frame clones only and misses some. The table lists about 82,000 clones, roughly 80% of them singletons. Sequencing used PBMCs. These receptors all come from a human donor in good health.

The chain combines TRBV14 with TRBJ2-1; 8 bases line up with TRBD2. Germline trimming cut 1 base from V and 4 bases from J; bases unmatched to any gene: 6. The CDR3 contains 16 residues. CDR1 SGHDN and CDR2 FVKESK come from the germline V gene. The CDR3: CASSQVWTSTYNEQFF. CDR3 coding DNA: TGTGCCAGCAGCCAAGTATGGACTAGCACATACAATGAGCAGTTCTTC.

This clone was detected only once. The rearrangement uses TRBV12-5 and TRBJ1-1; a possible D gene is TRBD1 (6 bases). The V end lost 6 bases, the J end lost 7 bases, and 15 bases lay between the germline ends. Germline V gene data show CDR1 as LGHNT and CDR2 as FRNRAP. The CDR3 sequence is 13 residues long. CDR3 nucleotides: TGTGCTAGTGGCCGGTGGGACACCGATGAAGCTTTCTTT. Protein: CASGRWDTDEAFF.

This clone was seen more than once but under ten times. This sequence joins TRBV5-1 and TRBJ1-1; the D is unclear. Per germline, CDR1 SGHRS and CDR2 YFSETQ. The CDR3 length is 15 residues. With 3 bases removed from V and 0 bases from J, the gap between germline ends came to 12 bases. As DNA, the CDR3 is TGCGCCAGCAGCTCACATCGGACTGTGAACACTGAAGCTTTCTTT. It specifies CASSSHRTVNTEAFF. Full variable domain (outside the CDR3, taken from reference TRBV5-1 and TRBJ1-1): KAGVTQTPRYLIKTRGQQVTLSCSPISGHRSVSWYQQTPGQGLQFLFEYFSETQRNKGNFPGRFSGRQFSNSRSEMNVSTLELGDSALYLCASSSHRTVNTEAFFGQGTRLTVV.

This clone was seen a handful of times. The chain employs TRBV10-1 and TRBJ2-4, with 9 bases fitting TRBD1. Trimming took 2 bases from V and 7 from J; bases not matched to a gene: 6. CDR3 length: 15 amino acids. Germline V gene lookup returns CDR1 WNHNN and CDR2 SYGVQD (reference sequence). DNA for the CDR3: TGCGCCAGCAGTGAGACACAGGGGGCGAAGAACATTCAGTACTTC. Amino acid sequence: CASSETQGAKNIQYF.

This clone has only one observation. The chain has TRBV29-1 and TRBJ1-6; D is unresolved. The CDR3 spans 13 residues. Per germline, CDR1 SQVTM and CDR2 ANQGSEA. CDR3 sequence (DNA): TGCGCAGGAGGGCCTGTACAAGATTCACCCCTCCACTTT. As protein: CAGGPVQDSPLHF.

The chain recombines TRBV7-9 with TRBJ2-1; 10 bases align to TRBD2. The V segment lost 6 bases and the J segment 5 bases; nucleotides outside the gene matches: 7. CDR3 length equals 15 residues. Germline V gene data show CDR1 as SEHNR and CDR2 as FQNEAQ (reference sequence). In DNA, the CDR3 is TGTGCCAGCAGATTGAGCGGGGGGGCTAACAATGAGCAGTTCTTC. Protein product: CASRLSGGANNEQFF. The full variable domain, rest sourced from reference TRBV7-9 and TRBJ2-1, is DTGVSQNPRHKITKRGQNVTFRCDPISEHNRLYWYRQTLGQGPEFLTYFQNEAQLEKSRLLSDRFSAERPKGSFSTLEIQRTEQGDSAMYLCASRLSGGANNEQFFGPGTRLTVL.

V usage is TRBV30 and J usage is TRBJ1-1; TRBD1 matches 7 bases. The CDR3 spans 16 residues. The J segment lost 0 bases and the V segment lost 3 bases, leaving 10 bases of the junction unmatched. Germline CDR1 GTSNPN, CDR2 SVGIG (reference sequence). The CDR3 DNA follows: TGTGCCTGGAGGGGCGACCGCAGGGGGATGAACACTGAAGCTTTCTTT. Translating it yields CAWRGDRRGMNTEAFF.

The chain couples TRBV5-1 to TRBJ2-3, with TRBD2 matching over 13 bases. Germline CDR1 SGHRS, CDR2 YFSETQ. J gave up 13 bases and V 1 base, and 12 bases lay outside the gene matches. The CDR3 sequence is 16 residues long. As DNA, the CDR3 is TGCGCCAGCAGCTTGACTAGCGGGGGGGAAAGGGCCAGGAAGTATTTT. Amino acid sequence: CASSLTSGGERARKYF.

In regard to this clone: Other nucleotide sequences from this sample produce the same CDR3. The rearrangement uses TRBV18 and TRBJ2-7, with 11 bases that match TRBD1. Unmatched junction bases numbered 6, after V lost 6 bases and J lost 5 bases. Germline loops: CDR1 KGHSH, CDR2 LQKENI. This CDR3 spans 14 amino acids. CDR3 region: CASSPGTGGDEQYF. As DNA, the CDR3 is TGTGCCAGCTCGCCAGGGACAGGGGGAGACGAGCAGTACTTC.

The chain has TRBV5-1 and TRBJ2-3; 9 nucleotides line up with TRBD2. The germline gives CDR1 SGHRS, CDR2 YFSETQ. This CDR3 has 19 residues. Germline trimming cut 4 bases from V and 0 bases from J; bases unmatched to any gene: 15. The CDR3 loop reads CASSPRGRGGVSSTDTQYF. In nucleotides, the CDR3 is TGCGCCAGCAGCCCGCGGGGGCGGGGGGGCGTCTCTAGCACAGATACGCAGTATTTT.

This clone was counted once. V and J are TRBV2 and TRBJ2-7, with a possible D match to TRBD1 (6 bases). CDR1 SNHLY and CDR2 FYNNEI come from the germline V gene. V lost 2 bases and J lost 2, with 13 bases in between. CDR3 length: 15 residues. CDR3 region: CASSEMIGQPYEQYF. The DNA for the CDR3 is TGTGCCAGCAGTGAAATGATCGGACAGCCCTACGAGCAGTACTTC.

The chain recombines TRBV13 with TRBJ2-7; 11 nucleotides agree with TRBD1. Trimming at V came to 2 bases and at J to 4 bases, leaving 4 bases not matched to a gene. From germline, CDR1 is PRHDT and CDR2 FYEKMQ (reference sequence). The CDR3 is made up of 15 amino acids. In DNA form, the CDR3 reads TGTGCCAGCAGCTTAAGCGGACAGGGGGCATACGAGCAGTACTTC. Its protein product is CASSLSGQGAYEQYF.

The J gene is TRBJ2-7, the V gene TRBV6-5, with D tentatively TRBD1 (6 bases). This CDR3 comprises 11 residues. V dropped 8 bases and J dropped 4 bases, with 9 bases sitting between them. Looked up from germline, CDR1 is MNHEY and CDR2 is SVGAGI. The CDR3 loop reads CASGGGYEQYF. In DNA, the CDR3 is TGTGCCAGCGGGGGCGGTTACGAGCAGTACTTC.

This clone was seen a handful of times. The chain couples TRBV7-6 to TRBJ2-5; D remains unclear. Germline values: CDR1 SGHVS, CDR2 FNYEAQ. The CDR3 has 12 residues. The V end lost 5 bases, the J end lost 7 bases, and 11 bases lay between the germline ends. The CDR3 bases are TGTGCCAGCAGCCCCCGCACGGGGACCCAGTACTTC. It codes for CASSPRTGTQYF.

The rearrangement joins TRBV7-9 to TRBJ1-1; D is unclear. Trimming removed 5 bases from V and 0 bases from J, with 7 bases in between. The germline V gene encodes CDR1 SEHNR and CDR2 FQNEAQ (reference sequence). CDR3 length: 13 amino acids. CDR3 sequence: CASSVGMNTEAFF. The CDR3 DNA reads TGTGCCAGCAGCGTTGGCATGAACACTGAAGCTTTCTTT.

This chain links TRBV29-1 with TRBJ1-2; D gene uncertain. V was cut by 4 bases and J by 5 bases, with 11 bases left in between. The CDR3 extends over 12 amino acids. The germline V gene has CDR1 SQVTM and CDR2 ANQGSEA. The CDR3 DNA sequence: TGCAGCGTTGTGATTGGAGGGTATGGCTACACCTTC. Protein product: CSVVIGGYGYTF.

This chain links TRBV7-8 with TRBJ2-1; TRBD2 is a possible D gene (5 bases). V shed 3 bases and J shed 0 bases, with 12 bases lying between them. The CDR3 sequence is 16 residues long. The germline V gene encodes CDR1 SGHVS and CDR2 FQNEAQ. CDR3 amino acids: CASSLGVLSSYNEQFF. CDR3 DNA sequence: TGTGCCAGCAGCTTGGGAGTATTGAGCTCCTACAATGAGCAGTTCTTC.

The sample holds a few counts of this clone. A read error likely explains this, since a far larger clone differs by one base. The chain recombines TRBV5-8 with TRBJ1-4, with D uncertain. Germline V gives CDR1 SGHTS, CDR2 YDEGEE. The CDR3 covers 15 residues. The CDR3 bases are TGCGCCAGCAGCCAAGACGGAGCAACTAATGAAAAACTGTTTTTT. This codes for CASSQDGATNEKLFF.

The rearrangement joins TRBV11-2 to TRBJ2-5; 11 bases agree with TRBD2. From germline, CDR1 is SGHAT and CDR2 FQNNGV. The ends lost 5 bases at V and 4 bases at J; junction bases unmatched: 3. The CDR3 runs 14 residues. The CDR3 DNA is TGTGCCAGCAGCCTAGGACTAGCGGGAGAGACCCAGTACTTC. This sequence encodes CASSLGLAGETQYF. Full variable domain (missing parts from reference TRBV11-2 and TRBJ2-5): EAGVAQSPRYKIIEKRQSVAFWCNPISGHATLYWYQQILGQGPKLLIQFQNNGVVDDSQLPKDRFSAERLKGVDSTLKIQPAKLEDSAVYLCASSLGLAGETQYFGPGTRLLVL.

J is TRBJ2-1 and V is TRBV4-1, with 8 bases matching TRBD2. The CDR3 sequence is 16 residues long. The ends lost 3 bases at V and 2 bases at J; junction bases unmatched: 6. Germline loops: CDR1 MGHRA, CDR2 YSYEKL. The CDR3 region has the DNA TGCGCCAGCAGCCACGTTCTGCGGGGGGCCTACAATGAGCAGTTCTTC. Encoded protein: CASSHVLRGAYNEQFF.